The 17 T cell receptor beta chains below were found in one sample sequenced in a study of blood T cells in healthy people across ages (dated by TCRdb to 2015 to 2017). Library method: 5' RACE. TCRdb names Illumina HiSeq 2500 as the instrument used. A second PCR of about 6 to 12 cycles was run with a J-beta primer mix and a sample-barcoded 5' primer. TCRdb applied fastp at Q25 and MiXCR to the public reads, then kept only in-frame beta chains. Each record represents a unique CDR3 protein, reported with the most common genes and DNA among its rows. In this sample the table shows 550,000 to 800,000 distinct CDR3 sequences, roughly 30% of which occur a single time. 15% of the sample is held by the ten biggest clonotypes. The sample consisted of blood. Receptors were obtained from an elderly woman in good health. Donor details come from another sample of the same person, matched by shared clones.

In the case of this clonotype: Just one base apart from a much larger clone, this may be a read error. The chain links TRBV7-2 to TRBJ1-5; 7 bases match TRBD1. CDR3 length: 15 residues. Germline V gene sequence: CDR1 SGHTA, CDR2 FQGNSA. CDR3 amino acids: CASSRDRAPQWPRHF. In nucleotides, the CDR3 is TGTGCCAGCAGCAGAGACAGGGCCCCGCAATGGCCCCGGCATTTT.

Details on this clonotype: This may be a read error: a much more frequent sequence differs by one nucleotide. The genes are TRBV7-3 and TRBJ2-3; perhaps TRBD2 as D (7 bases). The V end lost 4 bases, the J end lost 9 bases, and 17 bases lay between the germline ends. CDR1 is SGHTA and CDR2 is FQGTGA in the germline V gene. The CDR3 spans 14 residues. CDR3 DNA sequence: TGTGCCAGCAGCTCCCGACGGGGGGCAAGGACGCAGTATTTT. Protein: CASSSRRGARTQYF.

This clonotype was observed many times. V gene TRBV7-9 combines with J gene TRBJ2-7; D is perhaps TRBD1 or TRBD2 (6 bases each). The germline V and J ends were trimmed by 8 bases and 7 bases, with 18 bases remaining between them. In germline, CDR1 is SEHNR, CDR2 FQNEAQ (reference sequence). The CDR3 is 13 residues long. This CDR3 reads CASGRERGFEQYF. In nucleotides, the CDR3 is TGTGCCAGCGGCCGGGAGAGGGGGTTTGAGCAGTACTTC.

The CDR3, as DNA: TGTGCCAGCAGCTTTGACCCCGGAGGCAATCAGCCCCAGCATTTT. Amino acid sequence: CASSFDPGGNQPQHF. The V call is TRBV5-4, the J call TRBJ1-5, with D uncertain. Germline CDR1 SGHNT, CDR2 YYREEE (reference sequence). V lost 2 bases to trimming and J lost 2 bases, with 11 bases between them. This CDR3 is 15 amino acids long.

Points on this clonotype: This may stem from a read error, because a much larger clone lies one nucleotide away. The chain has TRBV20-1 and TRBJ2-5, with TRBD2 matching over 10 bases. The CDR3 runs to 15 residues. V shed 4 bases and J 5 bases; nucleotides not matched to a gene: 10. The V gene's germline CDR1 is DFQATT and CDR2 SNEGSKA (reference sequence). The CDR3 bases are TGCAGTGCTACCGGCCAGCGGGGGGGCGGGGAGACCCAGTACTTC. Amino acid sequence: CSATGQRGGGETQYF.

Of note for this clonotype: This may arise from a read error, as a much more abundant clone is one base away. Here the CDR3 omits its conserved ending phenylalanine or tryptophan, so a read error is the likely source. The chain joins TRBV6-5 to TRBJ1-2; 8 nucleotides line up with TRBD1. The germline V gene has CDR1 MNHEY and CDR2 SVGAGI. The CDR3 consists of 15 residues. V shed 4 bases, J shed 8 bases, and the junction held 12 bases outside the gene matches. The chain's CDR3 is CASSSEPGQASGYTC. DNA of the CDR3: TGTGCCAGCAGTTCTGAACCGGGACAGGCGTCAGGCTACACCTGC.

The rearrangement uses TRBV7-6 and TRBJ2-5; D is perhaps TRBD1 or TRBD2 (5 bases each). The better agreement between TRBJ2-7 and the DNA end casts doubt on the J call. The CDR3 totals 15 residues. Germline CDR1 reads SGHVS; CDR2 reads FNYEAQ. CDR3 nucleotide sequence: TGTGCCAGCAGCTTAGCGCCCGGGGCGCGAAACGAGCAGTACTTC. As protein: CASSLAPGARNEQYF.

Ten or more counts support this clonotype. J is TRBJ2-3 and V is TRBV11-1; perhaps TRBD2 as D (5 bases). Trimming took off 6 bases at V and 1 base at J, with 14 bases between the two ends. This CDR3 spans 15 amino acids. The germline V gene encodes CDR1 SGHAT and CDR2 FQDESV (reference sequence). CDR3 sequence reads: CASRGPGGRTDTQYF. The CDR3 DNA sequence: TGTGCCAGCAGGGGTCCCGGAGGACGCACAGATACGCAGTATTTT.

Ten or more counts support this clonotype. The chain carries TRBV7-9 and TRBJ1-4, with 8 bases identical to TRBD1. CDR3 length equals 15 residues. From germline, CDR1 is SEHNR and CDR2 FQNEAQ (reference sequence). V dropped 7 bases and J dropped 5; count of bases not matched to a gene: 9. The CDR3, as DNA: TGTGCCAGCACCACGGGGGACAGGATGAATGAAAAACTGTTTTTT. This sequence encodes CASTTGDRMNEKLFF.

This clonotype was seen at least ten times. V is TRBV7-9 and J is TRBJ2-5, with 7 bases fitting TRBD2. Unmatched junction bases numbered 0, after V lost 0 bases and J lost 5 bases. The V gene's germline CDR1 is SEHNR and CDR2 FQNEAQ (reference sequence). This CDR3 region has 13 residues. The CDR3 nucleotides are TGTGCCAGCAGCTTAGCGGGAGGGGAGACCCAGTACTTC. Translation: CASSLAGGETQYF.

The chain carries TRBV7-2 and TRBJ1-2, with no clear D. Germline CDR1 SGHTA, CDR2 FQGNSA. The CDR3 has 16 residues. Trimming pared 1 base from V and 1 base from J, leaving 13 bases between. The CDR3 DNA is TGTGCCAGCAGCTTAGAAGCCGGGCAAATTAACTATGGCTACACCTTC. This encodes CASSLEAGQINYGYTF.

The V gene is TRBV5-1, the J gene TRBJ2-7, with no clear D. This CDR3 contains 12 residues. The germline V and J ends were trimmed by 5 bases and 1 base, with 7 bases remaining between them. Per the germline V gene, CDR1 is SGHRS and CDR2 is YFSETQ. Written as DNA, the CDR3 is TGCGCCAGCAGGGGAAGGTCCTACGAGCAGTACTTC. This gives the protein CASRGRSYEQYF.

This clonotype came up many times. The chain has TRBV10-3 and TRBJ1-1; D gene ambiguous. The germline V and J ends were trimmed by 4 bases and 6 bases, with 12 bases remaining between them. The CDR3 totals 13 residues. Per the germline V gene, CDR1 is ENHRY and CDR2 is SYGVKD. The CDR3 DNA reads TGTGCCATCAGTGGGCGTGGGGAGGCTGAAGCTTTCTTT. Translating gives CAISGRGEAEAFF.

As regards this clonotype: The germline gene is not matched at one end of the junction; a read error may be the cause. J is TRBJ1-5 and V is TRBV6-2 or TRBV6-3; D might be TRBD1 (5 bases). This CDR3 contains 15 residues. Germline CDR1 and CDR2: MNHEY and SVGEGT. DNA of the CDR3: TGTGCCAGCAGTTACATGGGGCAGGAGAATCAGTCCCAGCATTTT. This sequence encodes CASSYMGQENQSQHF.

The sample holds a few counts of this clonotype. This chain joins TRBV5-6 and TRBJ2-2, with a weak D call TRBD2 (5 bases). CDR3 length: 16 residues. Germline CDR1 SGHDT, CDR2 YYEEEE. Trimming left V 5 bases short and J 1 base short, with 15 bases between. This CDR3 is CASRRREGRNTGELFF. In DNA, the CDR3 is TGTGCCAGCAGACGCCGCGAGGGTAGGAACACCGGGGAGCTGTTTTTT.

In this sample, this clonotype turned up a few times. Just one base apart from a much larger clone, this may be a read error. The rearrangement joins TRBV6-2 or TRBV6-3 to TRBJ2-1; 9 nucleotides align to TRBD1. The J call is doubtful: the DNA matches TRBJ2-7 better. The CDR3 is made up of 15 amino acids. CDR1 and CDR2 from the germline V gene are MNHEY and SVGEGT. The DNA for the CDR3 is TGTGCCAGCAGCATACAGGGGGCAATCCACAATGAGCAGTACTTC. This sequence encodes CASSIQGAIHNEQYF.

V and J are TRBV10-3 and TRBJ1-1; D perhaps matches TRBD1 (6 bases). Germline V CDR1 and CDR2: ENHRY, SYGVKD. The germline V and J ends were trimmed by 5 bases and 1 base, with 14 bases remaining between them. The CDR3 spans 15 residues. The CDR3 protein is CAISPLTGGNTEAFF. CDR3 DNA: TGTGCCATCAGTCCTTTGACAGGAGGGAACACTGAAGCTTTCTTT.